This T cell receptor (beta chain) was identified during a study of blood T cell repertoires in COVID-19 (dated by TCRdb to the early 2020s). About the investigation overall: The collaborator samples originated in the United States, Italy and Spain and spanned the acute and convalescent phases of COVID-19. Sample metadata almost always included a de-identified subject ID, COVID-19 status, age in years and sex. The repertoires were released in a freely available public database intended as a resource for research on the immune response to SARS-CoV-2. The dataset comprised deeply sampled blood TCRbeta repertoires from subjects exposed to, actively infected with, or recovered from COVID-19. The samples were drawn from two sources: the first 160 participants of the ongoing ImmuneRACE study, and some 1,300 subjects contributed by 6 global collaborators. Where HLA class I and class II types were available, the types were taken from metadata supplied by the sample provider, not from assay-based typing. The prospective study material was composed of cDNA or gDNA derived from T cells, B-cell-depleted T cells, or PBMCs.

TCRbeta CDR3 regions were amplified from genomic DNA by means of the immunoSEQ Assay, a bias-controlled multiplex PCR. The authors' pipeline ran thus. Within the assay, amplification of reference gene primers was used to estimate how many nucleated cells each sample contained. To quantify the absolute abundance of each unique TCRbeta CDR3 rearrangement, sequence reads were collapsed and filtered. For each sample, productive Simpson clonality was calculated as the square root of Simpson's diversity index across productive rearrangements. Held by TCRdb, this immuneACCESS table contains in-frame sequences only and omits some clones. Under half of the omission traces to an unresolved V gene where checked; the cause of the rest is unknown. The V and J calls and clone size were taken over from that table, and D and trimming were inferred from the DNA. This sample has over 110,000 clones in its table, and 81% of those were observed once. The ten largest make up more than 6.5% of the sample.

Study-wide conclusions, independent of this receptor: The quantity of clinical and demographic metadata differed by source and by participant and was supplied without curation.

Collaborating institutions collected whole blood in K2EDTA tubes following their own protocols. Collaborator samples were shipped for TCRbeta analysis as frozen whole blood, isolated PBMCs, or DNA extracted from either sample type. The junction shows trimming of 5 bases on V and 4 bases on J, plus 21 bases between the germline ends. The CDR3, cysteine through phenylalanine, is 17 amino acids long. Just the 51-base CDR3 DNA is kept, in frame starting at base 1. Based on the germline V gene, the CDR1 and CDR2 sequences are MDHEN and SYDVKM. Comment on this clone: Its specific antigen is unknown. The sample holds no much larger clone one base away, and base qualities are not on file.

The chain links TRBV28 with TRBJ1-3; the D gene is perhaps TRBD1, from 6 matching bases. The clonotype was recovered from a human donor in a cohort sampled during active COVID-19. What was sequenced was peripheral blood. The CDR3 has the sequence CASSLTTFQGSGNTIYF. Read as DNA, the sequence is TGTGCCAGCAGTCTAACTACCTTTCAGGGGAGCGGAAACACCATATATTTT.